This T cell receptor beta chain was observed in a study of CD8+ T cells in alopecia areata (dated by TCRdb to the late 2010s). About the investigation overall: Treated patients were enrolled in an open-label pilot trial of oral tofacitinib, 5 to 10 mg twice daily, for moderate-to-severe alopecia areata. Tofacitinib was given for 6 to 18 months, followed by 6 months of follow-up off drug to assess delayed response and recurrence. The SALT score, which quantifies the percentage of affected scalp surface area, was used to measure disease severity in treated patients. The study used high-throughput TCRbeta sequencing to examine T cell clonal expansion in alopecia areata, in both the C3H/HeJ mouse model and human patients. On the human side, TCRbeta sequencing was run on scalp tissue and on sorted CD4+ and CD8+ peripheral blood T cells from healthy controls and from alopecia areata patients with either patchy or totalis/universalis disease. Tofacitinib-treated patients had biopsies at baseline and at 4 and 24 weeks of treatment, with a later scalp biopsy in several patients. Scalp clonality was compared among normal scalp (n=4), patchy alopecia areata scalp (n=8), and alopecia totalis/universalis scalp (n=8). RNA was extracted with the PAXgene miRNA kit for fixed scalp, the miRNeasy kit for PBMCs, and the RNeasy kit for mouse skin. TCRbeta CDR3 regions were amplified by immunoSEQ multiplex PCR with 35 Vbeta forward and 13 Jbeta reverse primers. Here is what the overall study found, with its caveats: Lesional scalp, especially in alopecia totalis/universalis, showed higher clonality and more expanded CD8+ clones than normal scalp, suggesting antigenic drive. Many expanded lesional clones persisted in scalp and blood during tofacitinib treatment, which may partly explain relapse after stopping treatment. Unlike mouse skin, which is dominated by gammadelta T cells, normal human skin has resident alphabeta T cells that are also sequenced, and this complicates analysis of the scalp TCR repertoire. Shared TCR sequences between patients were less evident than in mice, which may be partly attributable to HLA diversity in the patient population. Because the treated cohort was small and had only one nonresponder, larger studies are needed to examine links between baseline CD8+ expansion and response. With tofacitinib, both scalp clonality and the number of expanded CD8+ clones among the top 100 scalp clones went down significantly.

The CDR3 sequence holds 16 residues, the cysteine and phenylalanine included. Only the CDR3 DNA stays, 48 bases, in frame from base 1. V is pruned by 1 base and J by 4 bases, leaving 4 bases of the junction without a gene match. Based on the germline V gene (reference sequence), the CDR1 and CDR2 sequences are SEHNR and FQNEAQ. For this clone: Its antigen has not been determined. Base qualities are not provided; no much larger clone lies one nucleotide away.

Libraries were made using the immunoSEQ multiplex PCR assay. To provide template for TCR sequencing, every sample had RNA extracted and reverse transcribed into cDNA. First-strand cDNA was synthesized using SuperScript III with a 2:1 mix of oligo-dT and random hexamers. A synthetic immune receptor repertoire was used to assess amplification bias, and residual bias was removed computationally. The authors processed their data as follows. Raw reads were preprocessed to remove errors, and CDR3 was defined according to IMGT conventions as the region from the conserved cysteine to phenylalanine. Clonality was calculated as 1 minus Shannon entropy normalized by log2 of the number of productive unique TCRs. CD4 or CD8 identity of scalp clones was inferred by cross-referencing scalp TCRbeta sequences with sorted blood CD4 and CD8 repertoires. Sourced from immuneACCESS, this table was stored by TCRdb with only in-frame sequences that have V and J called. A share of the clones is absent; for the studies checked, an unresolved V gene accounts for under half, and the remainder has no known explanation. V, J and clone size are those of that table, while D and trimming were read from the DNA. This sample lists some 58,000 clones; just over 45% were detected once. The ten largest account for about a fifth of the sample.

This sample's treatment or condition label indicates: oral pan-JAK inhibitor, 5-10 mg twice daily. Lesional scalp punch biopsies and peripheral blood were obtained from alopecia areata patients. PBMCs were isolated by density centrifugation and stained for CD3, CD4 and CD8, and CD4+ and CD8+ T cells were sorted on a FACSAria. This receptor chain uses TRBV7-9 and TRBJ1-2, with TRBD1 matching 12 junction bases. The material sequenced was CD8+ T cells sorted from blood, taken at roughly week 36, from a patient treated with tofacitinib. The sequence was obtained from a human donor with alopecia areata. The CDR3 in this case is CASSLGGTGGVYGYTF. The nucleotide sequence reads TGTGCCAGCAGCTTAGGAGGGACAGGGGGCGTCTATGGCTACACCTTC. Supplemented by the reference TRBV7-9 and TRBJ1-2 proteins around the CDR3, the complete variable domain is DTGVSQNPRHKITKRGQNVTFRCDPISEHNRLYWYRQTLGQGPEFLTYFQNEAQLEKSRLLSDRFSAERPKGSFSTLEIQRTEQGDSAMYLCASSLGGTGGVYGYTFGSGTRLTVV.